These 20 T cell receptor beta chains were all obtained from the same sample, sequenced in a study of blood T cell repertoires in COVID-19 (dated by TCRdb to about 2020). Library construction relied on the immunoSEQ multiplex PCR assay. Sourced from immuneACCESS, this table was stored by TCRdb with only in-frame sequences that have V and J called. A share of the clones is absent; for the studies checked, an unresolved V gene accounts for under half, and the remainder has no known explanation. Within this sample are over 150,000 clones, with 70% to 90% of them counted one time only. About a sixth of the sample rests with the top ten. Sequences were obtained from peripheral blood. The receptors stem from a man aged 45 to 65 with COVID-19, enrolled during active disease.

The chain combines TRBV5-1 with TRBJ1-1; possible D gene TRBD1, 5 bases. Germline-derived CDR1 and CDR2 are SGHRS and YFSETQ. This CDR3 comprises 12 residues. Trimming cost V 5 bases and J 8 bases, with 13 bases left between them. The CDR3 nucleotides read TGCGCCAGCAGAGCCGCAGGGCAAGAAGCTTTCTTT. It specifies CASRAAGQEAFF. The whole variable domain, filled in from reference TRBV5-1 and TRBJ1-1, reads KAGVTQTPRYLIKTRGQQVTLSCSPISGHRSVSWYQQTPGQGLQFLFEYFSETQRNKGNFPGRFSGRQFSNSRSEMNVSTLELGDSALYLCASRAAGQEAFFGQGTRLTVV.

The genes are TRBV2 and TRBJ1-5, with D possibly being TRBD1 (5 bases). CDR1 is SNHLY, CDR2 FYNNEI, per germline. The CDR3 covers 15 residues. Trimming shortened V by 6 bases and J by 1 base, and 13 bases separated the two germline ends. CDR3 DNA: TGTGCCAGCAGCGGAGGGACTGGGAGCAATCAGCCCCAGCATTTT. Residues: CASSGGTGSNQPQHF.

The chain employs TRBV7-9 and TRBJ1-3; 7 bases fit TRBD1. Germline V CDR1 and CDR2: SEHNR, FQNEAQ (reference sequence). This CDR3 is built from 16 residues. V was pared by 0 bases and J by 1 base, with 3 bases of the junction left unmatched. CDR3 protein: CASSLAGTASGNTIYF. For the CDR3, the DNA is TGTGCCAGCAGCTTAGCCGGGACAGCTTCTGGAAACACCATATATTTT.

The chain employs TRBV5-1 and TRBJ1-3; 7 bases line up with TRBD1. CDR1 is SGHRS, CDR2 YFSETQ, per germline. Trimming cost V 3 bases and J 2 bases; bases outside gene matches: 5. The length of the CDR3 is 15 residues. CDR3 coding DNA: TGCGCCAGCAGCTCGAATACAGGGGCTGGAAACACCATATATTTT. Encoded protein: CASSSNTGAGNTIYF.

The chain links TRBV7-9 to TRBJ1-6, with 7 bases fitting TRBD1. V trimming: 3 bases; J trimming: 7 bases; junction bases outside the gene matches: 9. The CDR3 has 16 amino acids. Per the germline V gene, CDR1 is SEHNR and CDR2 is FQNEAQ (reference sequence). The CDR3 loop reads CASSFRQGAHNSPLHF. CDR3 DNA: TGTGCCAGCAGCTTCCGACAGGGCGCCCACAATTCACCCCTCCACTTT.

This clone was seen a single time. The chain uses TRBV6-7 and TRBJ2-1; 9 bases line up with TRBD2. TRBV6-7 has ORF status, its function being uncertain. V dropped 3 bases and J dropped 6; count of bases not matched to a gene: 9. The CDR3 runs 16 residues. The CDR3 here is CASSYLAGVIINEQFF. CDR3 nucleotides: TGTGCCAGCAGTTATTTAGCGGGAGTAATCATCAATGAGCAGTTCTTC.

This clone appeared once. V and J are TRBV30 and TRBJ1-4; D remains unclear. Germline CDR1 reads GTSNPN; CDR2 reads SVGIG (reference sequence). This CDR3 comprises 12 residues. Between the trimmed V and J ends, which lost 4 bases and 6 bases, there was a span of 9 bases. The CDR3 spells CAWMWSDEKLFF. In nucleotides, the CDR3 is TGTGCCTGGATGTGGAGCGATGAAAAACTGTTTTTT.

The chain uses TRBV7-2 and TRBJ2-7; 10 positions match TRBD2. V dropped 7 bases and J dropped 6; count of bases not matched to a gene: 9. The CDR3 totals 14 residues. Per germline, CDR1 SGHTA and CDR2 FQGNSA. The CDR3 nucleotides are TGTGCCAGCAACCCGACTAGCGGGCGTCTCGAGCAGTACTTC. It is translated as CASNPTSGRLEQYF.

This rearrangement joins TRBV6-5 to TRBJ2-1, with 7 bases matching TRBD1. The CDR3 is made up of 16 amino acids. The germline CDR1 and CDR2 sequences are MNHEY and SVGAGI. The ends lost 1 base at V and 8 bases at J; junction bases unmatched: 11. CDR3 loop: CASSYLGQAEGHEQFF. The CDR3 DNA reads as TGTGCCAGCAGTTACTTAGGACAGGCGGAAGGCCATGAGCAGTTCTTC.

The chain carries TRBV7-2 and TRBJ1-6; the D is unclear. The V end was cut by 1 base, the J end by 4 bases, with 14 bases between. The CDR3 length is 17 residues. Germline-derived CDR1 and CDR2 are SGHTA and FQGNSA. CDR3 bases: TGTGCCAGCAGCTTAGAGGGAGCCAATAATTATAATTCACCCCTCCACTTT. This sequence encodes CASSLEGANNYNSPLHF.

The chain combines TRBV12-5 with TRBJ2-5; D unresolved. CDR1 LGHNT and CDR2 FRNRAP come from the germline V gene. V lost 2 bases and J lost 7, with 5 bases in between. CDR3 length equals 11 residues. The CDR3 bases are TGTGCTAGTGGTTTGCCCGGGACCCAGTACTTC. Translated: CASGLPGTQYF.

This clone occurred once. The rearrangement links TRBV7-2 to TRBJ2-3, with D perhaps TRBD1 (6 bases). There are 15 residues in the CDR3. In germline, CDR1 is SGHTA, CDR2 FQGNSA. Trimming shortened V by 5 bases and J by 2 bases, and 14 bases separated the two germline ends. CDR3 region: CASSPRQAPTDTQYF. The CDR3 DNA sequence: TGTGCCAGCAGCCCGCGACAGGCCCCCACAGATACGCAGTATTTT. Together with reference TRBV7-2 and TRBJ2-3, the CDR3 gives the full variable domain: GAGVSQSPSNKVTEKGKDVELRCDPISGHTALYWYRQSLGQGLEFLIYFQGNSAPDKSGLPSDRFSAERTGGSVSTLTIQRTQQEDSAVYLCASSPRQAPTDTQYFGPGTRLTVL.

The chain employs TRBV4-1 and TRBJ1-1; TRBD1 might be the D (5 bases). The CDR3 spans 15 residues. V was cut by 1 base and J by 8 bases, with 17 bases left in between. Germline CDR1 MGHRA, CDR2 YSYEKL. CDR3 protein: CASSQVPGDGREAFF. The CDR3, as DNA: TGCGCCAGCAGCCAAGTTCCGGGGGACGGGAGGGAAGCTTTCTTT.

The chain carries TRBV6-5 and TRBJ1-6, with D maybe TRBD1 (6 bases). This CDR3 region has 15 residues. Germline V gene data show CDR1 as MNHEY and CDR2 as SVGAGI. Trimming cost V 5 bases and J 6 bases, with 14 bases left between them. CDR3 loop: CASSRGGTINSPLHF. The CDR3 coding sequence is TGTGCCAGCAGTAGGGGGGGGACGATTAATTCACCCCTCCACTTT.

This chain connects TRBV12-3 or TRBV12-4 to TRBJ2-1; no clear D. The CDR3 covers 12 residues. V was clipped by 3 bases and J by 12 bases, with 12 bases between them. CDR3 protein: CASSFRVLGQFF. The CDR3 nucleotides are TGTGCCAGCAGTTTTCGAGTGCTCGGGCAGTTCTTC.

The V gene is TRBV7-8, the J gene TRBJ2-1; TRBD1 might be the D (6 bases). V was shortened by 1 base and J by 8 bases, with 12 bases between the two germline ends. Germline V lookup: CDR1 SGHVS, CDR2 FQNEAQ. This CDR3 has 14 residues. The CDR3 bases are TGTGCCAGCAGCTTAGGGATTGGGGGCGATGAGCAGTTCTTC. Amino acid sequence: CASSLGIGGDEQFF.

The chain links TRBV11-2 to TRBJ2-1; TRBD2 matches at 7 bases. CDR1 and CDR2 from the germline V gene are SGHAT and FQNNGV. V shed 1 base, J shed 6 bases, and the junction held 3 bases outside the gene matches. The CDR3 spans 14 residues. Here the CDR3 reads CASSLGGRANEQFF. The CDR3 coding sequence is TGTGCCAGCAGCTTAGGTGGGAGGGCCAATGAGCAGTTCTTC.

This clone was counted a few times. The chain couples TRBV18 to TRBJ1-3; 7 bases are shared with TRBD1. Germline V gives CDR1 KGHSH, CDR2 LQKENI. The trim removed 2 bases at V and 0 bases at J, leaving 1 base unmatched. CDR3 length: 15 residues. In DNA form, the CDR3 reads TGTGCCAGCTCACCAGGGACAGTCTCTGGAAACACCATATATTTT. As protein: CASSPGTVSGNTIYF.

The chain has TRBV28 and TRBJ1-3; D uncertain. The CDR3 spans 13 residues. CDR1 and CDR2 (germline): MDHEN, SYDVKM. V lost 7 bases to trimming and J lost 0 bases, with 7 bases between them. The DNA of the CDR3 is TGTGCCAGCACCCCCAACTCTGGAAACACCATATATTTT. Protein: CASTPNSGNTIYF.

This chain joins TRBV27 and TRBJ2-2; D may be TRBD1 (5 bases). This CDR3 is built from 14 residues. Trimming stripped 3 bases from V and 2 bases from J, with 7 bases between. Germline assignment: CDR1 MNHEY and CDR2 SMNVEV (reference sequence). The CDR3 loop is CASSLDINTGELFF. DNA of the CDR3: TGTGCCAGCAGTTTGGACATTAACACCGGGGAGCTGTTTTTT.